This T cell receptor (beta chain) originates from a study of blood T cell repertoires in COVID-19. The CDR3 loop spans 14 amino acids. Trimming shortened V by 6 bases and J by 0 bases, and 8 bases separated the two germline ends. Looked up from germline, CDR1 is SNHLY and CDR2 is FYNNEI. In the authors' workflow: By means of reference gene primer amplification, nucleated cell counts were estimated. TCRdb keeps only in-frame clones here, not all; method: immunoSEQ multiplex PCR. V and J calls and clone size are those listed in that table; D and trimming were worked out from the DNA. In the table there are around 300,000 clones, about nine tenths of which are singletons.

This TCR was recovered from a woman in her forties with acute or convalescent COVID-19. The sequenced material came from peripheral blood. The chain couples TRBV2 to TRBJ1-4, with D maybe TRBD1 (5 bases). CDR3 nucleotides: TGTGCCAGCAGACGGACATCAACTAATGAAAAACTGTTTTTT. It yields the protein CASRRTSTNEKLFF.